This T cell receptor (beta chain) was sequenced during a study of T cells after yellow fever vaccination. Study in general: Preparation of the low-cell-number fractions used SMART-Seq v4 Ultra Low Input. Study-level results: Once the booster was given, most primary-vaccination clones reappeared, at approximately 97% for CD4 and over 75% for CD8.

In germline, CDR1 is MNHEY, CDR2 SMNVEV (reference sequence). The trim removed 6 bases at V and 5 bases at J, leaving 7 bases unmatched. This CDR3 has 14 residues. It was through 5'RACE template switching that TCR cDNA was made, with a universal primer site and UMIs added. TCRdb reanalysed the 5' RACE reads using MiXCR and keeps one entry per CDR3 protein. The data hold 340,000 or so distinct CDR3 sequences, with around 12% observed a single time. This clonotype was picked up a small number of times. Its antigen remains unknown. The receptor's source is a man aged 18 to 29 who received the YFV17D yellow fever vaccine. This chain uses TRBV27 with TRBJ2-5; TRBD2 agrees at 9 bases. The sample was CD4+ T cells sorted from PBMCs, taken 15 days after the yellow fever booster vaccination. The CDR3 sequence: CASRIAGARETQYF. The CDR3 nucleotides are TGTGCCAGCAGAATAGCGGGGGCCCGGGAGACCCAGTACTTC.